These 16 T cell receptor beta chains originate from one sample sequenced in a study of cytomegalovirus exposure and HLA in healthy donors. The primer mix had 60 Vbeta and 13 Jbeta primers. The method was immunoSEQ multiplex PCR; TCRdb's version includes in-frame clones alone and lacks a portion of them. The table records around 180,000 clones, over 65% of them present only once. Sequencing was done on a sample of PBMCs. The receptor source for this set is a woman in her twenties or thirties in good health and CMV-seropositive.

The CDR3 is CASSSDWNTEAFF. The CDR3 DNA reads TGTGCCAGCAGTTCTGACTGGAACACTGAAGCTTTCTTT. The rearrangement joins TRBV7-8 to TRBJ1-1; D gene uncertain. CDR1 SGHVS and CDR2 FQNEAQ come from the germline V gene. CDR3 length: 13 amino acids. The ends were cut back, 6 bases at V and 1 base at J, with 9 bases in the middle.

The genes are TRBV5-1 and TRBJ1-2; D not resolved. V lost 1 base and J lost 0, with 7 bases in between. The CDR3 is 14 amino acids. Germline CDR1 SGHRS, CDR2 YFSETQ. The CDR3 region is CASSLNGANYGYTF. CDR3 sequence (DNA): TGCGCCAGCAGCTTGAACGGGGCTAACTATGGCTACACCTTC.

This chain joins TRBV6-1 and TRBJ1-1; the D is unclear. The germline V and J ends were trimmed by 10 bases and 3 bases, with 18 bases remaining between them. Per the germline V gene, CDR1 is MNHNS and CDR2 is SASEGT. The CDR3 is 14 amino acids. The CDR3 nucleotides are TGTGCCACCCAAGAGGCGGGGTGGGACACTGAAGCTTTCTTT. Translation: CATQEAGWDTEAFF.

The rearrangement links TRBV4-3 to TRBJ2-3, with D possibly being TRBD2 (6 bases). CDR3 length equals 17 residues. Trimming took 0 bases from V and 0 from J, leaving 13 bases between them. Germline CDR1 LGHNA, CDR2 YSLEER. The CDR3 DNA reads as TGCGCCAGCAGCCAAGATAGATCGGGAGCAAGCACAGATACGCAGTATTTT. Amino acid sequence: CASSQDRSGASTDTQYF.

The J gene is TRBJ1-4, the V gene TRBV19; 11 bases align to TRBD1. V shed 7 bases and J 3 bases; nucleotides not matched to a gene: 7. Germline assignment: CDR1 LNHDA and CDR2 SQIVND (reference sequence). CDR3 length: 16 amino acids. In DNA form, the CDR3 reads TGTGCCAGTAAGGACAGGGGGCAGCGGGCTAATGAAAAACTGTTTTTT. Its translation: CASKDRGQRANEKLFF.

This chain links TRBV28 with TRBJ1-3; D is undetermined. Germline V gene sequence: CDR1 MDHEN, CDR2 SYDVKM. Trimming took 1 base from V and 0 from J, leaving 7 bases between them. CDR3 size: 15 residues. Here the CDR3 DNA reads TGTGCCAGCAGTTTATCACTTGACTCTGGAAACACCATATATTTT. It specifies CASSLSLDSGNTIYF. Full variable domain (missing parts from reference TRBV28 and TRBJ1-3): DVKVTQSSRYLVKRTGEKVFLECVQDMDHENMFWYRQDPGLGLRLIYFSYDVKMKEKGDIPEGYSVSREKKERFSLILESASTNQTSMYLCASSLSLDSGNTIYFGEGSWLTVV.

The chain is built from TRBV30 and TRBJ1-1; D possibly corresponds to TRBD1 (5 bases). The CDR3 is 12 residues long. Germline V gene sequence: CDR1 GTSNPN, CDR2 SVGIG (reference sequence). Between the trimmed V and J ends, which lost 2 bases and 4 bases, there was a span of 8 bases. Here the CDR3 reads CAWSQDSTEAFF. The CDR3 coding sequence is TGTGCCTGGAGTCAAGACAGCACTGAAGCTTTCTTT.

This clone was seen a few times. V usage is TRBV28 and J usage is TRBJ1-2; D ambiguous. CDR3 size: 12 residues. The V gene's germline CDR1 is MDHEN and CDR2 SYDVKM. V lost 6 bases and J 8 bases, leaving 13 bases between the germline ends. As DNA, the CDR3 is TGTGCCAGCAGGCCCGGGTCAAGGGGCTACACCTTC. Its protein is CASRPGSRGYTF.

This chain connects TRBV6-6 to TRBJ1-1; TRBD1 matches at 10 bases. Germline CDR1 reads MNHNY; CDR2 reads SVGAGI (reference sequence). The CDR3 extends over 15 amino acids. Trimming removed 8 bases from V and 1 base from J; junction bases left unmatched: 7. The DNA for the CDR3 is TGTGCCAGCGGCGGACAGGGGGGAGGGAACACTGAAGCTTTCTTT. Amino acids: CASGGQGGGNTEAFF.

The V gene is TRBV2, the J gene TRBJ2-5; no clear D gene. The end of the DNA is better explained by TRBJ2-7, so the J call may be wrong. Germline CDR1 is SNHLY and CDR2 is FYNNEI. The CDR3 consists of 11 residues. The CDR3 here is CASSPSYEQYF. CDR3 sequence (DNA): TGTGCCAGCAGTCCTTCTTACGAGCAGTACTTC.

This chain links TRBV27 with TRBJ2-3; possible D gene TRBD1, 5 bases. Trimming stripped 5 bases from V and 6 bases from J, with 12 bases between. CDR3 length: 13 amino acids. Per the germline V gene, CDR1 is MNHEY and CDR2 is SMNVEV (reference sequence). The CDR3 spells CASSPQGYDTQYF. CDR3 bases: TGTGCCAGCAGTCCTCAGGGTTACGATACGCAGTATTTT.

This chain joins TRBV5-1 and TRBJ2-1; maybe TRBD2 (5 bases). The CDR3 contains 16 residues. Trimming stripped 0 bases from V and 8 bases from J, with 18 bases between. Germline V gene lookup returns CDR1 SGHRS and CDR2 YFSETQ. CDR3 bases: TGCGCCAGCAGCTTGGGGCCAGGACTGAGGTACGATGAGCAGTTCTTC. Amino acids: CASSLGPGLRYDEQFF.

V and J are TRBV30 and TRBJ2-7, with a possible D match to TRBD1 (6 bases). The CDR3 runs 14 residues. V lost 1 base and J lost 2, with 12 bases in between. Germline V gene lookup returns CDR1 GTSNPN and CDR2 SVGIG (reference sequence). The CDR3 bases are TGTGCCTGGAGTGCCGGGACACACCCCTACGAGCAGTACTTC. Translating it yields CAWSAGTHPYEQYF.

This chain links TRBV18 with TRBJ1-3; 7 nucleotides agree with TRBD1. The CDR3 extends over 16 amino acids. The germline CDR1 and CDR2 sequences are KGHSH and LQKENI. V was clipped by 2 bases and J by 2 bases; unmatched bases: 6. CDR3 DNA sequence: TGTGCCAGCTCACCAGTCAGGGGGGAGCCTGGAAACACCATATATTTT. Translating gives CASSPVRGEPGNTIYF.

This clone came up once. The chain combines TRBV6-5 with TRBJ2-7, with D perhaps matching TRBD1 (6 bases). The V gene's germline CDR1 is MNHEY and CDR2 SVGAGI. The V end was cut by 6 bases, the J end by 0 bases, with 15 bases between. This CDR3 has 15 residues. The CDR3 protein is CASRERGTLSYEQYF. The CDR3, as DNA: TGTGCCAGCAGGGAAAGAGGGACACTCTCCTACGAGCAGTACTTC.

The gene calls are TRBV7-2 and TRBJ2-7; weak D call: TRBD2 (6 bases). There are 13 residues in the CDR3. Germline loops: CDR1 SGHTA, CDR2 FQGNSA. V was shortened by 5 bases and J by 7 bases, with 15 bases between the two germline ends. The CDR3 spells CASSGGRRGEQYF. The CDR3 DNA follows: TGTGCCAGCAGCGGGGGAAGGCGGGGAGAGCAGTACTTC. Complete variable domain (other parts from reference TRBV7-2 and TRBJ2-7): GAGVSQSPSNKVTEKGKDVELRCDPISGHTALYWYRQSLGQGLEFLIYFQGNSAPDKSGLPSDRFSAERTGGSVSTLTIQRTQQEDSAVYLCASSGGRRGEQYFGPGTRLTVT.